This T cell receptor (beta chain) was identified during a study of T cells in Graves' hyperthyroidism and ophthalmopathy. Authors of the study amplified TCR beta CDR3 regions from RNA transcripts. With the HTBI primer set, the TCR CDR3 went through a first round of RT-PCR. TCRdb reprocessed the multiplex PCR reads with MiXCR, giving one entry per CDR3 protein. This sample has roughly 740,000 distinct CDR3 sequences; over 15% occur once, and the top ten carry approximately 8.4%. V lost 3 bases and J lost 7; bases outside the gene matches: 2. The CDR3 loop spans 14 amino acids. Germline values: CDR1 LNHNV, CDR2 YYDKDF (reference sequence). This clonotype was observed at least ten times.

J is TRBJ1-5 and V is TRBV15, with 11 bases aligning to TRBD1. Sequencing was carried out using blood. This TCR derives from a man between 18 and 35 years old with Graves' hyperthyroidism. CDR3: CATSRDRGQQPQHF. As DNA, the CDR3 is TGTGCCACCAGCAGGGACAGGGGGCAACAGCCCCAGCATTTT.